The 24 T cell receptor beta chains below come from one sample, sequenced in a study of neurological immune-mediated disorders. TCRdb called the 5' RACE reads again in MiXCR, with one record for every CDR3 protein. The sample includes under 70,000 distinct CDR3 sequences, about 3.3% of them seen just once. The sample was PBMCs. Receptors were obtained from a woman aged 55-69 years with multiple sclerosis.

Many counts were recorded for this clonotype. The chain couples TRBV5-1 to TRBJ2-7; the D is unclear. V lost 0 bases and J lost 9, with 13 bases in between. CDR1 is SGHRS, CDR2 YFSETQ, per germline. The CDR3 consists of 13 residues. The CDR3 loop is CASSLVTDGWQYF. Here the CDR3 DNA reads TGCGCCAGCAGCTTGGTTACAGATGGATGGCAGTACTTC.

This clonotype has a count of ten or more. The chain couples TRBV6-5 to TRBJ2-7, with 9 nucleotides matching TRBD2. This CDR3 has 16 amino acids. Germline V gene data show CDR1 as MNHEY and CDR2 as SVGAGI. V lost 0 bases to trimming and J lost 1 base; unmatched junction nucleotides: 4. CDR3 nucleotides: TGTGCCAGCAGTTACTCGATTAGCGGGAGTTCCTACGAGCAGTACTTC. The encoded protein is CASSYSISGSSYEQYF.

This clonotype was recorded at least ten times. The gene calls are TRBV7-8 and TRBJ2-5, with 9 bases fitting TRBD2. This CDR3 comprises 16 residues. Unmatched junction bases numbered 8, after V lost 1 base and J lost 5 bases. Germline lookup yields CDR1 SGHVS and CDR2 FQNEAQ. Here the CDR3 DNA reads TGTGCCAGCAGCTTAGGACGCGCTAGCGGGATTGAGACCCAGTACTTC. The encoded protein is CASSLGRASGIETQYF.

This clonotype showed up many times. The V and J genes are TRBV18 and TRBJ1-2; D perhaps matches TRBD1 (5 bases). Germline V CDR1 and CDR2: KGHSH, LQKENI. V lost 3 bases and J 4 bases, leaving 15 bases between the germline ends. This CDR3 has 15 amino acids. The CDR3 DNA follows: TGTGCCAGCTCACCCCGGTCGGGGCAGGGCTATGGCTACACCTTC. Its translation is CASSPRSGQGYGYTF.

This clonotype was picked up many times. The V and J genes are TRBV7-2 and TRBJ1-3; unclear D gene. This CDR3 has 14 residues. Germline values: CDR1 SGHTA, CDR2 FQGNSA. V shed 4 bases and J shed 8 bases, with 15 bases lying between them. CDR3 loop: CASSSFGRADTIYF. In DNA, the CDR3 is TGTGCCAGCAGCTCTTTCGGCCGGGCGGACACCATATATTTT.

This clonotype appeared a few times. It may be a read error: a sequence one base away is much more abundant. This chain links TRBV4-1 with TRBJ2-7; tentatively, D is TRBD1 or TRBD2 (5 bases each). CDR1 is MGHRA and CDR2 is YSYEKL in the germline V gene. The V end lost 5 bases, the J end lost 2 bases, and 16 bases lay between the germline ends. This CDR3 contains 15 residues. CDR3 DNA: TGCGCCAGCAGCTCCGCGCCACGAGGGGCCTACGAGCAGTACTTC. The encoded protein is CASSSAPRGAYEQYF.

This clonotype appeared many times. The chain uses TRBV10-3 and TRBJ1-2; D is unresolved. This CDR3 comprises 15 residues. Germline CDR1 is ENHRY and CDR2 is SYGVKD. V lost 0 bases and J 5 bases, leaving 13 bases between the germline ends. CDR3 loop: CAISESSGPPYGYTF. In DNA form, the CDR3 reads TGTGCCATCAGTGAGTCTTCCGGTCCCCCTTATGGCTACACCTTC.

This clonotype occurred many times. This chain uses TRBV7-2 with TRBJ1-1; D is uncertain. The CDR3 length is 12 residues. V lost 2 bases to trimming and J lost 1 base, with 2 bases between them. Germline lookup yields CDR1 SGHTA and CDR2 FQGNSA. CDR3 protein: CASSLKNTEAFF. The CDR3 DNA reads TGTGCCAGCAGCTTAAAGAACACTGAAGCTTTCTTT.

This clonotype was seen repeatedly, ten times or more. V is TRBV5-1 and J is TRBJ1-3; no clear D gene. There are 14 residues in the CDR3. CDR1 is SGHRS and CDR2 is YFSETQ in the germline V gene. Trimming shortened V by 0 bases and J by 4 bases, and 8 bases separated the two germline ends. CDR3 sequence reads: CASSLDSSGNTIYF. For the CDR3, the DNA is TGCGCCAGCAGCTTGGACAGTTCAGGAAACACCATATATTTT. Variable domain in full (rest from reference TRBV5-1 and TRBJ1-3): KAGVTQTPRYLIKTRGQQVTLSCSPISGHRSVSWYQQTPGQGLQFLFEYFSETQRNKGNFPGRFSGRQFSNSRSEMNVSTLELGDSALYLCASSLDSSGNTIYFGEGSWLTVV.

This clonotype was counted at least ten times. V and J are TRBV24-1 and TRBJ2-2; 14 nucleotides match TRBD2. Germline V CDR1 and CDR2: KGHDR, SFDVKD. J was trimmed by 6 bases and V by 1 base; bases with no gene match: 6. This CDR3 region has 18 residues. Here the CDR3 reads CATSDFGGLAGVSGELFF. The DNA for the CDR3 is TGTGCCACCAGTGATTTCGGGGGACTAGCGGGAGTTTCCGGGGAGCTGTTTTTT.

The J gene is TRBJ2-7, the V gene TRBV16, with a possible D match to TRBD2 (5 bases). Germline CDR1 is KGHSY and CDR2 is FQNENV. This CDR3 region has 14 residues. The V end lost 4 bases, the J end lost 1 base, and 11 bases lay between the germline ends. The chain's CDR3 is CASSPIGLSYEQYF. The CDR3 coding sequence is TGTGCCAGCAGCCCGATTGGACTTTCCTACGAGCAGTACTTC.

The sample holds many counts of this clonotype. This chain's CDR3 is CSVVSRDNYGYTF. The DNA of the CDR3 is TGCAGCGTTGTGAGTAGAGATAACTATGGCTACACCTTC. V usage is TRBV29-1 and J usage is TRBJ1-2, with D hard to call. CDR3 length equals 13 residues. Germline V gives CDR1 SQVTM, CDR2 ANQGSEA. V lost 4 bases and J lost 1, with 10 bases in between.

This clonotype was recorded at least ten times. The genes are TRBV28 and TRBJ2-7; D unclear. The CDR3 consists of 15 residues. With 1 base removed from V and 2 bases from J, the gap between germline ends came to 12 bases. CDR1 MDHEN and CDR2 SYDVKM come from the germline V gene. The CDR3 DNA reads TGTGCCAGCAGTTTATTCCCGAGAGTAACCTACGAGCAGTACTTC. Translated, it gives CASSLFPRVTYEQYF.

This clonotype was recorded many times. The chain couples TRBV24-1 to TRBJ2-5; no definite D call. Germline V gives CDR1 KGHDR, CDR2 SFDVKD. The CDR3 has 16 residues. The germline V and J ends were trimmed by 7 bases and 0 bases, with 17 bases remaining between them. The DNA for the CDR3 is TGTGCCACCAGCGGAGTATCCGGCTCGTACCAAGAGACCCAGTACTTC. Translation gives CATSGVSGSYQETQYF.

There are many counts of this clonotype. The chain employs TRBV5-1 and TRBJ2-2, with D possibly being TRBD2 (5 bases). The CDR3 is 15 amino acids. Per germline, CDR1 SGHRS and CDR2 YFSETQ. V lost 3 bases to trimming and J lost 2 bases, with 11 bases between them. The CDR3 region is CASSYPSRNTGELFF. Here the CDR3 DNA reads TGCGCCAGCAGCTACCCTAGCCGAAACACCGGGGAGCTGTTTTTT.

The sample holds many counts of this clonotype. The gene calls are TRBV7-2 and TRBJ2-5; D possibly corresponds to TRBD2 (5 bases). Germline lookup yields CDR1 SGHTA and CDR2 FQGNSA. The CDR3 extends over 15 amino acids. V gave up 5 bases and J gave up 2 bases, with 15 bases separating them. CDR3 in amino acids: CASSPETREQETQYF. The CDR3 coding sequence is TGTGCCAGCAGCCCCGAAACTAGAGAACAAGAGACCCAGTACTTC.

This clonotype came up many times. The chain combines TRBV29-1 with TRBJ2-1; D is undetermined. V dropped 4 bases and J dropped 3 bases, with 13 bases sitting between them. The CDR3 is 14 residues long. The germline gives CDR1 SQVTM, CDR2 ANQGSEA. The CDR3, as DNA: TGCAGCGTTGTAGAAAGACTGTACTACAATGAGCAGTTCTTC. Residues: CSVVERLYYNEQFF.

The CDR3 DNA reads TGTACCGGGGAGGGGAGGAACACTGAAGCTTTCTTT. Translated: CTGEGRNTEAFF. The V gene is TRBV30, the J gene TRBJ1-1; D possibly corresponds to TRBD1 (5 bases). Germline loops: CDR1 GTSNPN, CDR2 SVGIG (reference sequence). The CDR3 sequence is 12 residues long.

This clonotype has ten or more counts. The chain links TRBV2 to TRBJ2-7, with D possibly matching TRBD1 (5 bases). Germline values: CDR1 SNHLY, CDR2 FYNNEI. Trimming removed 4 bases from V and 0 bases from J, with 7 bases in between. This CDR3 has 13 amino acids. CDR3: CASSARDSYEQYF. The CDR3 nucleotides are TGTGCCAGCAGTGCCAGGGACTCCTACGAGCAGTACTTC.

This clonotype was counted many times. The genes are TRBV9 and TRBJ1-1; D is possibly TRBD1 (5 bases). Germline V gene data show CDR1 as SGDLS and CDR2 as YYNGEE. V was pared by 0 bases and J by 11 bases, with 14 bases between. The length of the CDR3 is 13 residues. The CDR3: CASSVVTGAQAFF. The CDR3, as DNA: TGTGCCAGCAGCGTAGTCACAGGAGCCCAGGCTTTCTTT.

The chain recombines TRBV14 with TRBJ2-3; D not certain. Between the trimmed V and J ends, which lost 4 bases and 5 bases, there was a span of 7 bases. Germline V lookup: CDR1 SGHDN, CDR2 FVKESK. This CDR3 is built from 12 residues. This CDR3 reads CASSLFGDTQYF. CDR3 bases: TGTGCCAGCAGCCTCTTCGGAGATACGCAGTATTTT.

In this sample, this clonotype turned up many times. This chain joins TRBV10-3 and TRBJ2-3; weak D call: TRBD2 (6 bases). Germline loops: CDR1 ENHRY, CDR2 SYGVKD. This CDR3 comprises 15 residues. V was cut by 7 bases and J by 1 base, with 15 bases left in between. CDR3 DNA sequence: TGTGCCATCACATCGACCCCGGGGGGCACAGATACGCAGTATTTT. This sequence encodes CAITSTPGGTDTQYF.

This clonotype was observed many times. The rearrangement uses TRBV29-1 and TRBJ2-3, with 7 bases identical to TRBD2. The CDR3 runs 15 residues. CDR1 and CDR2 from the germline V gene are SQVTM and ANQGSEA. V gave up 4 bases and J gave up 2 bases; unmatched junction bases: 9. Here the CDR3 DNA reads TGCAGCGTTGGGCGAACGGGAGGCCTCACAGATACGCAGTATTTT. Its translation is CSVGRTGGLTDTQYF.

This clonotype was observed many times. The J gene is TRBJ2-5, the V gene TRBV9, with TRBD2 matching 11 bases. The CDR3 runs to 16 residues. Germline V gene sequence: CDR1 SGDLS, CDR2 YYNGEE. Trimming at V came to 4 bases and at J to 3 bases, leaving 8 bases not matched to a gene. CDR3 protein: CASSPLVGLAEETQYF. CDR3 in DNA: TGTGCCAGCAGCCCCCTGGTGGGACTAGCGGAAGAGACCCAGTACTTC.